These T cell receptor beta chains were read from a single sample in a study of technical replicates of blood from a handful of donors. Repertoires were generated with immunoSEQ multiplex PCR, while TCRdb's copy carries only in-frame clones and drops some. The table includes about 100,000 clones, roughly 94% detected once. The sequenced sample consisted of T cells isolated from PBMCs. These receptors all come from a human donor in good health. The CDR3 runs from the conserved cysteine through the conserved F or W. Fields, in order: D gene, V gene, clone size, J gene, CDR3 DNA, CDR3 protein. The D gene is left open where the match is weak. Where a row states a size, it is once, few, many or the class of an expanded clone; other rows omit it.

-	TRBV5-6	-	TRBJ2-5	TGTGCCAGCAGCTTGGCTCAGATCTTCCTAGAGACCCAGTACTTC	CASSLAQIFLETQYF
-	TRBV10-3	-	TRBJ2-5	TGTGCCATCAGCGACAGGAATAGAGAGACCCAGTACTTC	CAISDRNRETQYF
-	TRBV9	-	TRBJ2-7	TGTGCCAGCAGCGTAAGGCCGGACTATCCCACCTACGAGCAGTACTTC	CASSVRPDYPTYEQYF
TRBD2	TRBV30	-	TRBJ2-3	TGTGCCTGGAGTATAAAGCGGGAGAGTCTCTACCCCAGCACAGATACGCAGTATTTT	CAWSIKRESLYPSTDTQYF
TRBD2	TRBV5-1	once	TRBJ2-2	TGCGCCAGCAGCTTGGGAGCGGGATACACCGGGGAGCTGTTTTTT	CASSLGAGYTGELFF
-	TRBV6-4	-	TRBJ2-2	TGTGCCAGCAGTGACTCGAGCGCGTCCGGGGAGCTGTTTTTT	CASSDSSASGELFF
TRBD1	TRBV29-1	-	TRBJ2-7	TGCAGCGTTGTGGCCACAGGGGGCCCGTGGGAGCAGTACTTC	CSVVATGGPWEQYF
TRBD2	TRBV7-3	once	TRBJ2-3	TGTGCCAGCAGCTCATTACCTAGCGGGACGACAGATACGCAGTATTTT	CASSSLPSGTTDTQYF
-	TRBV7-9	-	TRBJ1-3	TGTGCCAGCAGCTTGGCAGCTGGAAACACCATATATTTT	CASSLAAGNTIYF
-	TRBV5-4	-	TRBJ2-5	TGTGCCAGCAGCCGGGGGGACAACCCCCAAGAGACCCAGTACTTC	CASSRGDNPQETQYF
-	TRBV6-6	once	TRBJ2-3	TGTGCCAGCAGTTACTCGCTACAGGACACAGATACGCAGTATTTT	CASSYSLQDTDTQYF
TRBD1	TRBV30	-	TRBJ2-1	TGTGCCTGGACCGGGACAGGCCCCAATGAGCAGTTCTTC	CAWTGTGPNEQFF
TRBD2	TRBV2	-	TRBJ2-1	TGTGCCAGCAGGGGGGTTTCTAGCGGGAGTGTGGATGAGCAGTTCTTC	CASRGVSSGSVDEQFF
-	TRBV9	once	TRBJ1-2	TGTGCCAGCAGCGTACTACCCCCTTTGGGCTACACCTTC	CASSVLPPLGYTF
-	TRBV19	-	TRBJ1-1	TGTGCCAGTAGTACGACAGGGAACACTGAAGCTTTCTTT	CASSTTGNTEAFF
-	TRBV5-6	-	TRBJ1-2	TGTGCCAGCAGCTGGGAGGGGATTGGCTATGGCTACACCTTC	CASSWEGIGYGYTF
TRBD1	TRBV9	-	TRBJ1-1	TGTGCCAGCAGCCCGAGGACAGGGATAGCTGAAGCTTTCTTT	CASSPRTGIAEAFF
-	TRBV9	-	TRBJ2-1	TGTGCCAGCAGCGTCCTAGCGAGCTCCTACAATGAGCAGTTCTTC	CASSVLASSYNEQFF
TRBD1	TRBV7-9	-	TRBJ2-7	TGTGCCAGCAGCGGGACAGGGCCTTCCTACGAGCAGTACTTC	CASSGTGPSYEQYF
TRBD1	TRBV2	-	TRBJ1-2	TGTGCCAGCAGTATGGACAGGGGGCCCCTTTCGGGTGGCTACACCTTC	CASSMDRGPLSGGYTF
TRBD1	TRBV10-2	once	TRBJ1-1	TGCGCCAGCAGGTCGACAGGGACTTACACTGAAGCTTTCTTT	CASRSTGTYTEAFF
TRBD1	TRBV19	-	TRBJ1-3	TGTGCCAGTAGGACAGGGTACTCTGGAAACACCATATATTTT	CASRTGYSGNTIYF
-	TRBV19	-	TRBJ2-6	TGTGCCAGTAGTATCCTTGGCCGTACATCTGGGGCCAACGTCCTGACTTTC	CASSILGRTSGANVLTF
-	TRBV4-1	-	TRBJ1-1	TGCGCCAGCAGGCCCGTGGAGGGTGAAGGGAACACTGAAGCTTTCTTT	CASRPVEGEGNTEAFF
-	TRBV7-3	-	TRBJ2-1	TGTGCCAGCAGCCGAGGGGGGAGGGCCGAAAAATGGGGTGAGCAGTTCTTC	CASSRGGRAEKWGEQFF
-	TRBV7-9	once	TRBJ1-2	TGTGCCAGCAGCCCCCGGGTTGGGGCCGGATTCTATGGCTACACCTTC	CASSPRVGAGFYGYTF
TRBD1	TRBV6-5	-	TRBJ1-2	TGTGCCACCCTAGACAGGGGTGGCTACACCTTC	CATLDRGGYTF
-	TRBV28	-	TRBJ1-2	TGTGCCAGCATCGTTACTTTGGGCAGTTATGGCTACACCTTC	CASIVTLGSYGYTF
TRBD2	TRBV5-1	-	TRBJ2-7	TGCGCCAGCAGTGTTACTAGCGGGTCCTACGAGCAGTACTTC	CASSVTSGSYEQYF
TRBD1	TRBV7-2	-	TRBJ2-5	TGTGCCAGCAGCTTCGACAGGGGGGAGACCCAGTACTTC	CASSFDRGETQYF
-	TRBV7-2	-	TRBJ2-1	TGTGCCAGCAGCTTAGGCGGGCGAAGGGAGCAGTTCTTC	CASSLGGRREQFF
TRBD2	TRBV6-6	-	TRBJ2-7	TGTGCCAGCAGTTACGGGACTAGCGGGGAGCAGTACTTC	CASSYGTSGEQYF
TRBD2	TRBV7-8	-	TRBJ2-7	TGTGCCAGCAGCTCGGTTAGCGGGACTCCCTCCTACGAGCAGTACTTC	CASSSVSGTPSYEQYF
-	TRBV6-5	-	TRBJ2-5	TGTGCCAGCAGTTTGGGACTTTCACAAGAGACCCAGTACTTC	CASSLGLSQETQYF
-	TRBV18	-	TRBJ2-7	TGTGCCAGCTCACCAGGGCAGGGTCGCGAGCAGTACTTC	CASSPGQGREQYF
-	TRBV28	-	TRBJ1-5	TGTGCCAGCAGCTACCAACAGGGAGTGAAGCCCCAGCATTTT	CASSYQQGVKPQHF
TRBD2	TRBV4-1	once	TRBJ2-1	TGCGCCAGCAGCCAAGATCCCCTAGCGGGAGACAATGAGCAGTTCTTC	CASSQDPLAGDNEQFF
TRBD2	TRBV11-3	-	TRBJ2-7	TGTGCCAGCAGCTTAAGCGGGAGCTACGAGCAGTACTTC	CASSLSGSYEQYF
TRBD1	TRBV6-1	-	TRBJ2-5	TGTGCCAGCAGTGCTGGGGACAGTTCTCAAGAGACCCAGTACTTC	CASSAGDSSQETQYF
TRBD2	TRBV11-2	-	TRBJ2-3	TGTGCCAGCAGTTCCAATGCGGGAGCGGGCACAGATACGCAGTATTTT	CASSSNAGAGTDTQYF
-	TRBV5-8	-	TRBJ1-4	TGTGCCAGCAGCTTGGAAGGGGCTCCTTCTAATGAAAAACTGTTTTTT	CASSLEGAPSNEKLFF
-	TRBV10-3	-	TRBJ2-1	TGTGCCATCAGTGTTGGCAGGGTTGATGAGCAGTTCTTC	CAISVGRVDEQFF
-	TRBV5-1	-	TRBJ2-7	TGCGCCAGCTACAGGGAGAGCTTTGTTGGCGAGCAGTACTTC	CASYRESFVGEQYF
-	TRBV27	once	TRBJ1-1	TGTGCCAGCACCTCAGGTTATGAAGCTTTCTTT	CASTSGYEAFF
TRBD1	TRBV30	-	TRBJ1-1	TGTGCCTGGAGGGATAAGGAGACAGGGGAGAGTAATGAAGCTTTCTTT	CAWRDKETGESNEAFF
TRBD2	TRBV6-5	-	TRBJ2-2	TGTGCCAGCAGTTTGGGACTAGCGGGAGCCGGGGAGCTGTTTTTT	CASSLGLAGAGELFF